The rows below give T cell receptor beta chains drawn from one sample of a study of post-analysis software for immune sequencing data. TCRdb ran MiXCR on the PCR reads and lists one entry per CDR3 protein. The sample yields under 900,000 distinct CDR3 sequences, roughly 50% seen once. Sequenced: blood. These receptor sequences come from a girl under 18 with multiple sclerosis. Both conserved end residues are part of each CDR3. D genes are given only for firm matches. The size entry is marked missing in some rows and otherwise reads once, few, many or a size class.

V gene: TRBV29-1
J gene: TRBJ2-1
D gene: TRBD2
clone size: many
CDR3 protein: CSVEGLANEQFF
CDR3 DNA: TGCAGCGTTGAGGGACTAGCGAATGAGCAGTTCTTC

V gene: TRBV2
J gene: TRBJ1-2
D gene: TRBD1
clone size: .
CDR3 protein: CASEGQGVGYGYTF
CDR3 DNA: TGTGCCAGCGAGGGACAGGGGGTCGGCTATGGCTACACCTTC

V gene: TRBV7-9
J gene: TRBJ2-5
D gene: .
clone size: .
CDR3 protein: CASSLYSGQETQYF
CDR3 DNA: TGTGCCAGCAGCTTGTATTCGGGACAAGAGACCCAGTACTTC

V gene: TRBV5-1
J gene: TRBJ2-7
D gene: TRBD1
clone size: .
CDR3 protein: CASSLQTGGYGEQYF
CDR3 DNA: TGCGCCAGCAGCTTGCAGACAGGGGGCTACGGCGAGCAGTACTTC

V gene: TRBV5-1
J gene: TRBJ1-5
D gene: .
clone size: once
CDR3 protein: CASREGVVGNQPQHF
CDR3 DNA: TGCGCCAGCAGGGAGGGGGTTGTGGGCAATCAGCCCCAGCATTTT

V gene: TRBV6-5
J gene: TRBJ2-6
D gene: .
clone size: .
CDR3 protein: CASSRGSVGANVLTF
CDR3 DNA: TGTGCCAGCAGCCGGGGGTCGGTTGGGGCCAACGTCCTGACTTTC

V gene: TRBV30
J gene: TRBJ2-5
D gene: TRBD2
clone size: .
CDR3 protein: CAWNTGTSDQETQYF
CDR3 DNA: TGTGCCTGGAACACCGGGACTAGCGACCAAGAGACCCAGTACTTC

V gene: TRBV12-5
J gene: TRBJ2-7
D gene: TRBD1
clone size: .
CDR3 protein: CASGSPRTGGEYF
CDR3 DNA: TGTGCTAGTGGTTCTCCTAGGACAGGGGGAGAGTACTTC

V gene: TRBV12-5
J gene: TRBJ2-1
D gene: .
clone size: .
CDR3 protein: CASGPPRGLAYNEQFF
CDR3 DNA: TGTGCTAGTGGTCCACCTAGGGGCCTAGCTTACAATGAGCAGTTCTTC

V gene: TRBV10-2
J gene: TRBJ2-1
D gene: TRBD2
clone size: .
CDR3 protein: CASKVAGADEQFF
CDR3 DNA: TGCGCCAGCAAGGTTGCGGGAGCAGATGAGCAGTTCTTC

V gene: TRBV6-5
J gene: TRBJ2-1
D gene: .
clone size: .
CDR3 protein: CASSYWGSSYNEQFF
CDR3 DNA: TGTGCCAGCAGTTACTGGGGGAGCTCCTACAATGAGCAGTTCTTC

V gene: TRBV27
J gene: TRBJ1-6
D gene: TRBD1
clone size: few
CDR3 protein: CASSRQGGSPLHF
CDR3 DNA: TGTGCCAGCAGCCGACAGGGAGGATCACCCCTCCACTTT

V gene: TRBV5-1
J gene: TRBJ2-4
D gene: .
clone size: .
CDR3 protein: CASSLGGRDYKQYF
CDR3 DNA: TGCGCCAGCAGCTTGGGAGGGCGCGACTACAAGCAGTACTTC

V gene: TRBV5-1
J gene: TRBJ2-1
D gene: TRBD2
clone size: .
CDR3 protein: CASSLVGSGKSYNEQFF
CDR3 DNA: TGCGCCAGCAGCTTGGTCGGTAGCGGGAAGTCCTACAATGAGCAGTTCTTC

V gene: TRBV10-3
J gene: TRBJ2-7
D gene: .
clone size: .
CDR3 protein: CAISAEKYEQYF
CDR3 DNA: TGTGCCATCAGTGCAGAGAAATACGAGCAGTACTTC

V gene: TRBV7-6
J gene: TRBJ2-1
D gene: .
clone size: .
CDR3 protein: CASSSRHPYNEQFF
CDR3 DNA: TGTGCCAGCAGCAGCAGACATCCCTACAATGAGCAGTTCTTC

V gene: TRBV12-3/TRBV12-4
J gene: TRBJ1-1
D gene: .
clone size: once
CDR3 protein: CASSPGPGAFF
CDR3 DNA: TGTGCCAGCAGTCCGGGACCTGGAGCTTTCTTT

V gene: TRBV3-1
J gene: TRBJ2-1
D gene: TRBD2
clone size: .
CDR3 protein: CASSLLAGVEQFF
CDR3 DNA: TGTGCCAGCAGCCTATTAGCGGGAGTTGAGCAGTTCTTC

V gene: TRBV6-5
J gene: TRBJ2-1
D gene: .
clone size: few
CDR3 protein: CASSYSRQRTYNEQFF
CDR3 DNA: TGTGCCAGCAGTTACTCTCGACAGAGAACGTACAATGAGCAGTTCTTC

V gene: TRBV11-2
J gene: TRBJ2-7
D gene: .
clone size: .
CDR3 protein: CASSIMSGPITEQYF
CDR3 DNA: TGTGCCAGCAGCATAATGTCGGGCCCCATTACCGAGCAGTACTTC

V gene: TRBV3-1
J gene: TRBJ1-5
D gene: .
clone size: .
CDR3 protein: CASSQGKMGQPQHF
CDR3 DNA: TGTGCCAGCAGCCAAGGGAAGATGGGACAGCCCCAGCATTTT

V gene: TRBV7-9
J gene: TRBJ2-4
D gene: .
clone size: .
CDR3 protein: CASSLVPQYQNIQYF
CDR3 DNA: TGTGCCAGCAGCTTAGTGCCCCAATACCAAAACATTCAGTACTTC

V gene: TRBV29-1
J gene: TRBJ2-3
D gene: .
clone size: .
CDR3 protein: CSVERVVADTQYF
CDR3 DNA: TGCAGCGTTGAACGGGTGGTCGCAGATACGCAGTATTTT

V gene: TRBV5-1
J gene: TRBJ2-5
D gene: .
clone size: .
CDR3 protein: CASSLVVGREETQYF
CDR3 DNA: TGCGCCAGCAGCTTGGTAGTCGGTAGAGAAGAGACCCAGTACTTC

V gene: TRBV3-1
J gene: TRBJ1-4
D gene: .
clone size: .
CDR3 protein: CTSSQYLTESNEKLFF
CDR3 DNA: TGTACCAGCAGCCAGTACTTGACAGAGTCTAATGAAAAACTGTTTTTT

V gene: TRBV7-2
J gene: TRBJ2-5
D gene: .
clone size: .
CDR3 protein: CASSLAPGTQYF
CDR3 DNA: TGTGCCAGCAGCTTAGCTCCGGGGACCCAGTACTTC

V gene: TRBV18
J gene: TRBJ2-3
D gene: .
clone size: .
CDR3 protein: CASSPPYQKDTQYF
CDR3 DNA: TGCGCCAGCTCACCACCGTACCAGAAGGATACGCAGTATTTT

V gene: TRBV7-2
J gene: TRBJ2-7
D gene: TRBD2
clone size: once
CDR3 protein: CASSLRLAGGPSSYEQYF
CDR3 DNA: TGTGCCAGCAGCCTGCGACTAGCGGGGGGTCCCAGCTCCTACGAGCAGTACTTC

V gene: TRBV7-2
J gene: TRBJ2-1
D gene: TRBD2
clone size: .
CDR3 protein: CASSSASGASSYNEQFF
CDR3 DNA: TGTGCCAGCAGCTCAGCGAGCGGGGCGAGCTCCTACAATGAGCAGTTCTTC

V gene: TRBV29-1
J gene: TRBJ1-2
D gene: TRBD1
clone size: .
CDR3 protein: CSVLPGQGANYGYTF
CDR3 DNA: TGCAGCGTCCTTCCTGGACAGGGGGCTAACTATGGCTACACCTTC

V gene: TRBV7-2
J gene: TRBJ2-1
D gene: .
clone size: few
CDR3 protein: CASSFSGADEQFF
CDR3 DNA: TGTGCCAGCAGCTTTTCCGGGGCAGATGAGCAGTTCTTC

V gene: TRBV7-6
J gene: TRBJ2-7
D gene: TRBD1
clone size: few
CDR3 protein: CASSFRGDRGHHYEQYF
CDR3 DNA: TGTGCCAGCAGCTTCCGGGGGGACAGGGGTCATCACTACGAGCAGTACTTC

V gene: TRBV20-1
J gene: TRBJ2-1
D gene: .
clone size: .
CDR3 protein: CSASFRESYNEQFF
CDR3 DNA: TGCAGTGCTAGTTTCCGGGAATCCTACAATGAGCAGTTCTTC

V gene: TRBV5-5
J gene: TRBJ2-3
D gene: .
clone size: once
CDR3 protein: CASSFKDRDTDTQYF
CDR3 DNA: TGTGCCAGCAGCTTCAAGGACCGTGACACAGATACGCAGTATTTT

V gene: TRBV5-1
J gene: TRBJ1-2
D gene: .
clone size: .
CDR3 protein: CASSLAEEHYTF
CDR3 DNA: TGCGCCAGCAGCTTGGCGGAGGAGCACTACACCTTC

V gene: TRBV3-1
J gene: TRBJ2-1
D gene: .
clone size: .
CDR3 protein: CASSQVASNEQFF
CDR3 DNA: TGTGCCAGCAGCCAGGTGGCGAGCAATGAGCAGTTCTTC

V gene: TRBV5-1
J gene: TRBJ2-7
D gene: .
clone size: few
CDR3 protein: CASSFQAKPYEQYF
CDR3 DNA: TGCGCCAGCAGCTTTCAGGCGAAGCCCTACGAGCAGTACTTC

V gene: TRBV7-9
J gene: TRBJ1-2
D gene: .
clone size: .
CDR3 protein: CASSYTDISLYGYTF
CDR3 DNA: TGTGCCAGCAGCTACACGGACATCTCCTTGTATGGCTACACCTTC

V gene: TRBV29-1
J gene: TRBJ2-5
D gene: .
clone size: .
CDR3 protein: CSVGTGVRETQYF
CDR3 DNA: TGCAGCGTTGGGACGGGGGTACGAGAGACCCAGTACTTC

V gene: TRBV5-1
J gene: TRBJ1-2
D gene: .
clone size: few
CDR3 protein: CASSPGTEFRGYTF
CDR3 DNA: TGCGCCAGCAGCCCCGGGACGGAGTTTAGAGGCTACACCTTC

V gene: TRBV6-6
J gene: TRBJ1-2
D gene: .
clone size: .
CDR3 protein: CASNFFRDGYTF
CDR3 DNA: TGTGCCAGCAATTTTTTCAGGGACGGCTACACCTTC

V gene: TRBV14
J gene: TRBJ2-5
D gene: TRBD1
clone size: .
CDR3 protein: CASSQPRGLGEVSQYF
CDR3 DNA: TGTGCCAGCAGCCAACCCAGGGGGCTTGGCGAGGTGTCCCAGTACTTC

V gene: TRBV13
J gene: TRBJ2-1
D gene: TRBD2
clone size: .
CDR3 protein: CASSFPSRGSQRGLRNEQFF
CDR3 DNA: TGTGCCAGCAGCTTCCCCTCGCGCGGGAGTCAGCGAGGTTTGAGAAATGAGCAGTTCTTC

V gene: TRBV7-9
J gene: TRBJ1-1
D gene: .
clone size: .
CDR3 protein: CASSLAAGANTEAFF
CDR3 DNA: TGTGCCAGCAGCTTAGCGGCAGGGGCGAACACTGAAGCTTTCTTT

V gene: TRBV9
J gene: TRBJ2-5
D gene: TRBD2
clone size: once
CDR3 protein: CASSTSGLAGGKQETQYF
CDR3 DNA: TGTGCCAGCAGCACCTCCGGACTAGCGGGGGGCAAGCAAGAGACCCAGTACTTC

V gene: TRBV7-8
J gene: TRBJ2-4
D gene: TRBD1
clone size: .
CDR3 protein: CASSLTGGSGNIQYF
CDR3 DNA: TGTGCCAGCAGCTTAACAGGGGGTTCGGGAAACATTCAGTACTTC

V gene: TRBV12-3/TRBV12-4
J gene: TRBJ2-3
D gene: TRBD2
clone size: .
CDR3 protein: CASSFRVAGASTDAQYF
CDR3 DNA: TGTGCCAGCAGTTTCCGGGTAGCGGGAGCGAGCACAGATGCGCAGTATTTT